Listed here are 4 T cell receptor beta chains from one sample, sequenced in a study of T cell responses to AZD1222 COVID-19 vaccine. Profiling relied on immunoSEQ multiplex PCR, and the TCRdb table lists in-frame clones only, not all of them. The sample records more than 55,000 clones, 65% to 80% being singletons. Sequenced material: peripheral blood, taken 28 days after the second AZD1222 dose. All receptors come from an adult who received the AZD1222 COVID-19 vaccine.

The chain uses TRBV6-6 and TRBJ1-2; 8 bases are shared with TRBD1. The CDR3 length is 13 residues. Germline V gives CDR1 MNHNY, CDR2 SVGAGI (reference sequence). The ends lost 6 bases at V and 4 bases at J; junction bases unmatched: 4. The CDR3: CASSRQGSYGYTF. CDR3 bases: TGTGCCAGCAGCCGACAGGGGAGCTATGGCTACACCTTC.

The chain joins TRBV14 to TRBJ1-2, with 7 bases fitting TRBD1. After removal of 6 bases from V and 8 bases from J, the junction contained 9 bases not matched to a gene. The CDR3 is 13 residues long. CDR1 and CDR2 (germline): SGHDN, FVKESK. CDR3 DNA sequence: TGTGCCAGCAGAAGGGACAGTCTTGGGGGCTACACCTTC. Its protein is CASRRDSLGGYTF.

The CDR3 nucleotides are TGTGCCAGTAGTGTATTCCCCGGGGAGCTGTTTTTT. Protein sequence: CASSVFPGELFF. The chain uses TRBV19 and TRBJ2-2; no clear D. The ends were cut back, 5 bases at V and 6 bases at J, with 7 bases in the middle. The CDR3 sequence is 12 residues long. Germline CDR1 is LNHDA and CDR2 is SQIVND (reference sequence). The variable domain in full, completed from reference TRBV19 and TRBJ2-2, reads DGGITQSPKYLFRKEGQNVTLSCEQNLNHDAMYWYRQDPGQGLRLIYYSQIVNDFQKGDIAEGYSVSREKKESFPLTVTSAQKNPTAFYLCASSVFPGELFFGEGSRLTVL.

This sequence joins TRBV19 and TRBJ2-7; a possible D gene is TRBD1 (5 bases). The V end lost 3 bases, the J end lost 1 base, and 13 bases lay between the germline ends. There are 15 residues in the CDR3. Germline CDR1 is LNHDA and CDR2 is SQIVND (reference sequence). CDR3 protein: CASSMGQGRSYEQYF. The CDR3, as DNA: TGTGCCAGTAGTATGGGGCAGGGCAGGTCCTACGAGCAGTACTTC.